Listed below are T cell receptor beta chains from one sample, sequenced in a study of T-cell reconstitution after alpha-beta-depleted transplantation in children. TCRdb passed the PCR reads through MiXCR, listing each CDR3 protein once. The data contain 300,000 to 350,000 distinct CDR3 sequences, over 20% of them seen just once; the ten biggest clones take up over 9.5%. The sequenced sample was PBMCs, mostly from graft donor cells, obtained 180 days after TCRalphabeta/CD19-depleted stem cell transplant. Receptors were obtained from a male patient younger than 18 who had a stem cell transplant for acute lymphoblastic leukemia, so the T cells may come from the graft donor. The CDR3 runs from the conserved cysteine through the conserved F or W. The order of the fields is clone size, J gene, V gene, D gene, CDR3 DNA, CDR3 protein. The D gene is left open where the match is weak. Clone sizes are given selectively: once, few, many, or a class where the clone is expanded.

clone size: many
J gene: TRBJ2-1
V gene: TRBV27
D gene: NA
CDR3 DNA: TGTGCCAGCAGTTTAGGGGGTCGCTCCTACAATGAGCAGTTCTTC
CDR3 protein: CASSLGGRSYNEQFF

clone size: NA
J gene: TRBJ2-1
V gene: TRBV7-9
D gene: TRBD2
CDR3 DNA: TGTGCCAGCAGCTTAGTGCAGCGGGGGTCCTACAATGAGCAGTTCTTC
CDR3 protein: CASSLVQRGSYNEQFF

clone size: few
J gene: TRBJ2-7
V gene: TRBV7-2
D gene: NA
CDR3 DNA: TGTGCCAGCAGCTCGATTTTATACTACGAGCAGTACTTC
CDR3 protein: CASSSILYYEQYF

clone size: NA
J gene: TRBJ2-1
V gene: TRBV5-1
D gene: TRBD2
CDR3 DNA: TGCGCCAGCAGCTTGGTAGCGGGAGGGGACGATGAGCAGTTCTTC
CDR3 protein: CASSLVAGGDDEQFF

clone size: few
J gene: TRBJ2-1
V gene: TRBV20-1
D gene: NA
CDR3 DNA: TGCAGTGCTAGTAAAGCGGGTGGTTTCGATGAGCAGTTCTTC
CDR3 protein: CSASKAGGFDEQFF

clone size: NA
J gene: TRBJ2-7
V gene: TRBV5-1
D gene: NA
CDR3 DNA: TGCGCCAGCAGCTTGGTTCGGGGGTACACCTACGAGCAGTACTTC
CDR3 protein: CASSLVRGYTYEQYF

clone size: NA
J gene: TRBJ2-2
V gene: TRBV5-1
D gene: NA
CDR3 DNA: TGCGCCAGCAGTTGGAGCGGAGCCAACACCGGGGAGCTGTTTTTT
CDR3 protein: CASSWSGANTGELFF

clone size: NA
J gene: TRBJ2-7
V gene: TRBV18
D gene: TRBD1
CDR3 DNA: TGTGCCAGCTCACGTGACAGGGACCCTAGGGAGCAGTACTTC
CDR3 protein: CASSRDRDPREQYF

clone size: NA
J gene: TRBJ2-2
V gene: TRBV7-3
D gene: NA
CDR3 DNA: TGTGCCAGCAGCTCAGGGGGGGGGCCCGTGGGCTCCGGGGAGCTGTTTTTT
CDR3 protein: CASSSGGGPVGSGELFF

clone size: NA
J gene: TRBJ2-2
V gene: TRBV5-1
D gene: NA
CDR3 DNA: TGCGCCAGCAGCTGGGGAGTAACCGGGGAGCTGTTTTTT
CDR3 protein: CASSWGVTGELFF

clone size: NA
J gene: TRBJ2-2
V gene: TRBV29-1
D gene: NA
CDR3 DNA: TGCAGCGTTGAAGGGCCAACGGGACTCCACCTGTTTTTT
CDR3 protein: CSVEGPTGLHLFF

clone size: NA
J gene: TRBJ1-1
V gene: TRBV27
D gene: NA
CDR3 DNA: TGTGCCAGCAGTTTATCGGGGTCTACCGGCCGGGCGGCTTTCTTT
CDR3 protein: CASSLSGSTGRAAFF

clone size: NA
J gene: TRBJ1-4
V gene: TRBV2
D gene: NA
CDR3 DNA: TGTGCCAGCACCCACGGGACCTACACTGAAAAACTGTTTTTT
CDR3 protein: CASTHGTYTEKLFF

clone size: NA
J gene: TRBJ2-5
V gene: TRBV7-6
D gene: TRBD2
CDR3 DNA: TGTGCCAGCAGCTACCGGACTAGCAGGCGAGAGACCCAGTACTTC
CDR3 protein: CASSYRTSRRETQYF

clone size: few
J gene: TRBJ2-1
V gene: TRBV24-1
D gene: NA
CDR3 DNA: TGTGCCACCAGTGATTTTGGTAGAAATGAGCAGTTCTTC
CDR3 protein: CATSDFGRNEQFF

clone size: few
J gene: TRBJ1-2
V gene: TRBV6-2/TRBV6-3
D gene: TRBD1
CDR3 DNA: TGTGCCAGCAGTACTAGACAGGGGGCCTTTAACTATGGCTACACCTTC
CDR3 protein: CASSTRQGAFNYGYTF

clone size: NA
J gene: TRBJ2-7
V gene: TRBV3-1
D gene: NA
CDR3 DNA: TGTGCCAGCAGCGAGACAGGCTACGAGCAGTACTTC
CDR3 protein: CASSETGYEQYF

clone size: NA
J gene: TRBJ2-7
V gene: TRBV7-6
D gene: TRBD1
CDR3 DNA: TGTGCCAGCAGCTTAGTCCAGGGGGCGCGCAGCGAGCAGTACTTC
CDR3 protein: CASSLVQGARSEQYF

clone size: few
J gene: TRBJ1-5
V gene: TRBV20-1
D gene: NA
CDR3 DNA: TGCAGTGCTCGGGACATTTATAGCAATCAGCCCCAGCATTTT
CDR3 protein: CSARDIYSNQPQHF

clone size: NA
J gene: TRBJ2-3
V gene: TRBV3-1
D gene: TRBD2
CDR3 DNA: TGTGCCAGCAGCCAAGATCGGACTAGCGGAAGCACAGATACGCAGTATTTT
CDR3 protein: CASSQDRTSGSTDTQYF

clone size: few
J gene: TRBJ2-7
V gene: TRBV5-1
D gene: NA
CDR3 DNA: TGCGCCAGTATACCACCGGGCCGAACCTACGAGCAGTACTTC
CDR3 protein: CASIPPGRTYEQYF

clone size: few
J gene: TRBJ1-5
V gene: TRBV7-2
D gene: NA
CDR3 DNA: TGTGCCAGCAGCTTAGGCACAGGGAGCCGTATGCAGCCCCAGCATTTT
CDR3 protein: CASSLGTGSRMQPQHF

clone size: NA
J gene: TRBJ2-7
V gene: TRBV12-5
D gene: TRBD1
CDR3 DNA: TGTGCTAGTGGTTTGGTTACCGACAGGGGGTTCTACGAGCAGTACTTC
CDR3 protein: CASGLVTDRGFYEQYF

clone size: NA
J gene: TRBJ2-1
V gene: TRBV25-1
D gene: TRBD1
CDR3 DNA: TGTGCCAGCAGTGAAGGACAGGCGTACAATGAGCAGTTCTTC
CDR3 protein: CASSEGQAYNEQFF

clone size: few
J gene: TRBJ2-2
V gene: TRBV20-1
D gene: TRBD1
CDR3 DNA: TGCAGTGCTAGAGCGGACAGGGGGTACGGGGAGCTGTTTTTT
CDR3 protein: CSARADRGYGELFF

clone size: NA
J gene: TRBJ2-7
V gene: TRBV7-9
D gene: NA
CDR3 DNA: TGTGCCAGCAGCTTTGAATTTTTCCGCGAGCAGTACTTC
CDR3 protein: CASSFEFFREQYF

clone size: few
J gene: TRBJ2-4
V gene: TRBV4-1
D gene: NA
CDR3 DNA: TGCGCCAGCAGCCAACGACCACCTCTAGCCAAAAACATTCAGTACTTC
CDR3 protein: CASSQRPPLAKNIQYF

clone size: NA
J gene: TRBJ2-3
V gene: TRBV28
D gene: NA
CDR3 DNA: TGTGCCAGCAGCCCGCACATACGGGAGATCGCAGATACGCAGTATTTT
CDR3 protein: CASSPHIREIADTQYF

clone size: NA
J gene: TRBJ2-7
V gene: TRBV27
D gene: NA
CDR3 DNA: TGTGCCAGCAGTTTAGGGCCTACCCCAATCTACGAGCAGTACTTC
CDR3 protein: CASSLGPTPIYEQYF

clone size: few
J gene: TRBJ2-7
V gene: TRBV7-2
D gene: NA
CDR3 DNA: TGTGCCAGCAGCTTAGTTGCTAGGAGAGAGCAGTACTTC
CDR3 protein: CASSLVARREQYF

clone size: NA
J gene: TRBJ2-7
V gene: TRBV14
D gene: NA
CDR3 DNA: TGTGCCAGCAGCCAAGACAGGGAGAAAAACTCCTACGAGCAGTACTTC
CDR3 protein: CASSQDREKNSYEQYF

clone size: NA
J gene: TRBJ2-5
V gene: TRBV24-1
D gene: NA
CDR3 DNA: TGTGCCACCAGTGATTTTTTTAAGGAGACCCAGTACTTC
CDR3 protein: CATSDFFKETQYF

clone size: NA
J gene: TRBJ2-5
V gene: TRBV10-2
D gene: TRBD2
CDR3 DNA: TGCGCCACCAACGGGGGACTAGCGGGAGTAGAGACCCAGTACTTC
CDR3 protein: CATNGGLAGVETQYF

clone size: NA
J gene: TRBJ2-5
V gene: TRBV5-1
D gene: NA
CDR3 DNA: TGCGCCAGCAGACCCGGGACGCCCGAGACCCAGTACTTC
CDR3 protein: CASRPGTPETQYF

clone size: NA
J gene: TRBJ1-2
V gene: TRBV15
D gene: NA
CDR3 DNA: TGTGCCACCAGCAGAGACTACCGGGGTGTTGGCTATGGCTACACCTTC
CDR3 protein: CATSRDYRGVGYGYTF

clone size: NA
J gene: TRBJ2-7
V gene: TRBV9
D gene: TRBD2
CDR3 DNA: TGTGCCAGCAGCGTAGCGGCGGGAGGGAACTACGAGCAGTACTTC
CDR3 protein: CASSVAAGGNYEQYF

clone size: few
J gene: TRBJ2-1
V gene: TRBV20-1
D gene: NA
CDR3 DNA: TGCAGTGCCCGCTTGTCCCGGGGAACGGCTGAGCAGTTCTTC
CDR3 protein: CSARLSRGTAEQFF

clone size: NA
J gene: TRBJ2-2
V gene: TRBV20-1
D gene: TRBD2
CDR3 DNA: TGCAGTGGGCTAGCGGGACACGGGGAGCTGTTTTTT
CDR3 protein: CSGLAGHGELFF

clone size: few
J gene: TRBJ1-1
V gene: TRBV7-2
D gene: NA
CDR3 DNA: TGTGCCAGCAGCTTAGCTTTAGTATGGCGGGGGGACACTGAAGCTTTCTTT
CDR3 protein: CASSLALVWRGDTEAFF

clone size: NA
J gene: TRBJ2-5
V gene: TRBV12-5
D gene: TRBD1
CDR3 DNA: TGTGCTAGTGGTTTGGGACAGGGGTGGGAGACCCAGTACTTC
CDR3 protein: CASGLGQGWETQYF

clone size: few
J gene: TRBJ2-1
V gene: TRBV29-1
D gene: TRBD1
CDR3 DNA: TGCAGCGCCAAGCCCGGGACAGGGAGTCCGTTCTCCTACAATGAGCAGTTCTTC
CDR3 protein: CSAKPGTGSPFSYNEQFF

clone size: NA
J gene: TRBJ2-2
V gene: TRBV11-2
D gene: TRBD2
CDR3 DNA: TGTGCCAGCAGCTTAGTAGCGGGAGGGCCGTCGAGCACCGGGGAGCTGTTTTTT
CDR3 protein: CASSLVAGGPSSTGELFF

clone size: NA
J gene: TRBJ2-3
V gene: TRBV19
D gene: NA
CDR3 DNA: TGTGCCAGTAGATGGGGGGCTGGAAACACAGATACGCAGTATTTT
CDR3 protein: CASRWGAGNTDTQYF

clone size: few
J gene: TRBJ2-1
V gene: TRBV7-9
D gene: NA
CDR3 DNA: TGTGCCAGCAGCCCCAAAGAGCAGTTCTTC
CDR3 protein: CASSPKEQFF

clone size: NA
J gene: TRBJ2-1
V gene: TRBV12-5
D gene: NA
CDR3 DNA: TGTGCTAGTGGCTCGGGGTCTTTAGCGCGCTCCTACAATGATGAGCAGTTCTTC
CDR3 protein: CASGSGSLARSYNDEQFF

clone size: few
J gene: TRBJ1-2
V gene: TRBV2
D gene: NA
CDR3 DNA: TGTGCCAGCAGCTACGGACAGAGTTTTCTCTATGGCTACACCTTC
CDR3 protein: CASSYGQSFLYGYTF

clone size: NA
J gene: TRBJ2-7
V gene: TRBV5-1
D gene: TRBD2
CDR3 DNA: TGCGCCAGCAGCTCCGGGGATCGTAGCGGGAGGTATGAGCAGTACTTC
CDR3 protein: CASSSGDRSGRYEQYF